Given below is one T cell receptor (beta chain) in context. This clone was observed a single time. Its antigen is currently not known. It has no much larger one-base neighbor in the sample; base qualities were not kept. The source of the sample is a study of shared T cell receptors in the human thymus listed by TCRdb under 2021. As for the study more broadly: The study examined how self-reactive, shared T-cell receptor alpha chains are generated in the human thymus.

Trimming takes 10 bases off V and 5 bases off J; junction bases not matched to a gene: 13. From a lookup of the germline V gene (reference sequence), CDR1 and CDR2 are LNHDA and SQIVND. Reading from cysteine to phenylalanine, the CDR3 counts 15 amino acids. Just the 45-base CDR3 DNA is kept, in frame starting at base 1. The library was built by means of the immunoSEQ multiplex PCR assay. TCRdb took over this immuneACCESS table, retaining in-frame rearrangements with V and J assigned. Such tables are incomplete; in checked studies, under half of the missing clones stem from an unresolved V gene, and the remainder is unexplained. The sample table holds some 760,000 clones, of which roughly 88% were seen once. The ten largest clonotypes hold over 0.008% of the sample. The same sample was also used in a study of human thymus T cells. That second report states: The donors were immunologically healthy infants in Finland who had open corrective cardiac surgery for congenital heart defects. Thymus tissue was obtained as surgical resects removed during corrective cardiac surgery. Usage of V and J gene segments appeared to be biased in both the thymic and the peripheral blood repertoires. Highly overlapping thymic TCR repertoires among unrelated individuals were reported in the related research. The study described the TCR alpha and beta repertoires in fewer than 10 infant thymus samples and a few matching peripheral blood samples. The infant donors were about 6 to 244 days old, and the cohort included over five males and two females. After being mechanically released from the tissue, thymocytes were kept at -70 degrees C in pellets of about 8.5-32 million cells. A QIAsymphony instrument was used to extract genomic DNA from the frozen cell pellets. The immunoSEQ multiplex PCR assay was used to amplify the TCRB and TCRAD loci from a standardized amount of quality-controlled genomic DNA. The amplicons covered the V(D)J region and were long enough to include the CDR3 and to identify the V and J genes. The amplicons were sequenced on an Illumina platform via the commercial immunoSEQ service. Primer bias and sequencing errors were corrected as previously described, and TCRAD and TCRB were defined on the basis of the IMGT database. immunoSEQ Analyzer 3.0 and VDJTools were used for repertoire analysis, which covered basic statistics, V/J segment usage, diversity estimates, rarefaction and pairwise overlap. Chao1, ChaoE, Efron-Thisted, Shannon and inverse Simpson indices were used to estimate diversity, which was also estimated on datasets down-sampled to the smallest sample. Repertoire overlap was assessed by strict matching of CDR3 nucleotide sequence, V gene and J gene, and clustering was done by Jaccard-based multidimensional scaling. On average, roughly 850,000 unique TCRB clonotypes were obtained from thymus samples, compared with about 86,000 from blood samples.

This sequence was found in a girl under three years old with a congenital heart defect. Donor details come from another sample of the same person, matched by shared clones. The rearranged chain carries TRBV19 and TRBJ2-2, and TRBD2 matches 7 of the central bases. The sequenced sample consisted of thymocytes. In nucleotides, the sequence is TGTGCCACACACTGGGGGGGAATGGTGACCGGGGAGCTGTTTTTT. This translates into CATHWGGMVTGELFF.